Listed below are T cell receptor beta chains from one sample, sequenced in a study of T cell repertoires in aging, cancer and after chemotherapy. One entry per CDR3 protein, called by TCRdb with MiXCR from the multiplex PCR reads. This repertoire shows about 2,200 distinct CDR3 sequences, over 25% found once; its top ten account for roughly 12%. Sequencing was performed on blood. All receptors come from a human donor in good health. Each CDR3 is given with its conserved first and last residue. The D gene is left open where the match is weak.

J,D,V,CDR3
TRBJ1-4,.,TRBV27,CASSDSAWGGEKLFF
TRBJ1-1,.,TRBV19,CASTAIGRGVVTEAFF
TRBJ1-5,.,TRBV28,CASSLAGGNQPQHF
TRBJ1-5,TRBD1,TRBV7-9,CASSLDRDGNQPQHF
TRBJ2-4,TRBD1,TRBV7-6,CASSGQGGGNIQYF
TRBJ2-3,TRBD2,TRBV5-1,CASSLPAGGVPYTQYF
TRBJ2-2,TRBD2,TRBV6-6,CASLGAGGTAVLFF
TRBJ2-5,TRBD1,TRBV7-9,CASSPGGAGKETQYF
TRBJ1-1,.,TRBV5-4,CASSVGSPLRTEAFF
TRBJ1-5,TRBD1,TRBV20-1,CSASRLGQPNQPQHF
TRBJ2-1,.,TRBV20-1,CSARVPRTIYNEQFF
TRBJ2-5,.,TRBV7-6,CASSASETQYF
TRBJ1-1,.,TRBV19,CASSVGGGYTEAFF
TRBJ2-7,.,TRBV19,CASSINLDTYEQYF
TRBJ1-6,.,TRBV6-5,CASSTRDRLSSPLHF
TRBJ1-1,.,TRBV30,CAWDRGETEAFF
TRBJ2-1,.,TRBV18,CASSNRRNNEQFF
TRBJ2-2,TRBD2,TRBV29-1,CSAKLAGGRSTGELFF
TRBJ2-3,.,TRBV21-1,CASSKVGNSSTDTQYF
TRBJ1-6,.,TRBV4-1,CASSLARSYNSPLHF
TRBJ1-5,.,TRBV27,CASAPTGLPSYNQPQHF
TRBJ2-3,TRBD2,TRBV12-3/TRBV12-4,CASSLRPAGMTDTQYF
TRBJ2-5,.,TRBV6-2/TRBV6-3,CASNLDLIGETQYF
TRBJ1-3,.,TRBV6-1,CASNGVGYSGNTIYF
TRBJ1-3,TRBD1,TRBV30,CAWSRGQAGNTIYF
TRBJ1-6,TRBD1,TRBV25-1,CASSEQGQSSYNSPLHF
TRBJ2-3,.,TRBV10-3,CATVMGAGTDTQYF
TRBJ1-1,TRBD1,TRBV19,CASRATGVNTEAFF
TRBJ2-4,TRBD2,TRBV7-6,CASSLAWASGGASGDIQYF
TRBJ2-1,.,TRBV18,CASSHQRPESNEQFF
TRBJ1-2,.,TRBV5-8,CASRPQGPSAYTF
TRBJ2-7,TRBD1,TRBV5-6,CASSLGDRALYEQYF
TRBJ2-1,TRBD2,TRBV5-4,CASSPQLTSGGVF
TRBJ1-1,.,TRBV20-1,CSARRTGLTEAFF
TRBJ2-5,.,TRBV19,CASSFGGGAAETQYF
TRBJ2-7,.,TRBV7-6,CASSFKLLNEQYF
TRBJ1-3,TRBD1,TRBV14,CASSQDWTGGNTIYF
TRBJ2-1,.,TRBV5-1,CASSLLGLDEQFF
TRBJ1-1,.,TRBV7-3,CTSSSQSHTEAFF
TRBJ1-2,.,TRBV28,CASSLVGVGGYTF
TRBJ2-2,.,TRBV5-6,CASSLAPTGELFF
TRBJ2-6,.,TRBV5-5,CASSSGAGAKVLTF
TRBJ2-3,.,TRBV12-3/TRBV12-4,CASSLGPSTDTQYF
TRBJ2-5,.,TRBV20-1,CSARQPDLGVLETQYF
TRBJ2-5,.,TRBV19,CASKRALSQETQYF
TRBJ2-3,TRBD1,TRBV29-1,CSVDRGSDTQYF
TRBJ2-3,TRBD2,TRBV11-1,CASSLTSGGPRTDTQYF
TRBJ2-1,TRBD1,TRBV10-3,CAISVPGTAYNEQFF
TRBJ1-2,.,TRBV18,CASSSLGQNYGYTF
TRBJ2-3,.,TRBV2,CASSPRDTQYF
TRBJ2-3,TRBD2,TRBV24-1,CATAGQGRSGADTQYF
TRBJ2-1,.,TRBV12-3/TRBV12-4,CASSSGSEQFF
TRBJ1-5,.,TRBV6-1,CASSVGGGQPQHF
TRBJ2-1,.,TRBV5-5,CASSRPRGSSYNEQFF